A single sample is the source of the 2 T cell receptor beta chains below, sequenced in a study of T cells in Graves' hyperthyroidism and ophthalmopathy. Amplified TCR beta CDR3 regions derived from RNA transcripts. An initial round of RT-PCR targeting the TCR CDR3 relied on the HTBI primer set. Each CDR3 protein is one row after TCRdb ran MiXCR on the multiplex PCR reads. Here the sample spans about 360,000 distinct CDR3 sequences, about 18% being singletons. The sequencing sample was made of blood. The receptor source for this set is a woman younger than 35 with Graves' hyperthyroidism.

This clonotype was seen ten or more times. This sequence joins TRBV15 and TRBJ1-2; the D is unclear. The CDR3 runs 13 residues. The germline V and J ends were trimmed by 3 bases and 4 bases, with 9 bases remaining between them. Germline CDR1 reads LNHNV; CDR2 reads YYDKDF (reference sequence). This CDR3 is CATSRPGSYGYTF. CDR3 DNA: TGTGCCACCAGCAGGCCGGGGAGCTATGGCTACACCTTC.

This chain uses TRBV5-1 with TRBJ2-5; possible D gene TRBD2, 5 bases. V was shortened by 4 bases and J by 4 bases, with 20 bases between the two germline ends. The CDR3 extends over 16 amino acids. Germline assignment: CDR1 SGHRS and CDR2 YFSETQ. CDR3 in amino acids: CASSLTTRARGETQYF. CDR3 coding DNA: TGCGCCAGCAGCCTCACTACTAGGGCTCGAGGAGAGACCCAGTACTTC. Looking up the rest from reference TRBV5-1 and TRBJ2-5 gives the full variable domain: KAGVTQTPRYLIKTRGQQVTLSCSPISGHRSVSWYQQTPGQGLQFLFEYFSETQRNKGNFPGRFSGRQFSNSRSEMNVSTLELGDSALYLCASSLTTRARGETQYFGPGTRLLVL.